The entry below gives a single TCR beta chain sequence along with its context. Its specificity is unknown. Treatment here: oral pan-JAK inhibitor, 5-10 mg twice daily. This sample stems from a study of CD8+ T cells in alopecia areata. Turning to the study itself: The drug, oral tofacitinib, was given to treated patients at 5 to 10 mg twice daily.

Study results and limitations: Scalp clonality decreased significantly with tofacitinib, and so did expanded CD8+ clones among the top 100. More clonal than normal scalp was lesional scalp, particularly alopecia totalis/universalis. Persistence of many expanded lesional clones was seen in scalp and blood during tofacitinib.

CDR3 length: 14 amino acids. V lost 1 base and J 2 bases, leaving 9 bases between the germline ends. CDR1 and CDR2 (germline): LGHNA, YNFKEQ. Extracted RNA was reverse transcribed into cDNA, the sequencing template. Libraries were prepared by immunoSEQ multiplex PCR; TCRdb keeps only in-frame clonotypes and omits some of them. The sample records some 200,000 clones, roughly 50% being singletons. V is TRBV4-2 and J is TRBJ2-7, with D perhaps being TRBD1 or TRBD2 (5 bases each). This material consisted of CD8+ T cells sorted from blood, taken at week 24, from a patient treated with tofacitinib. This sequence originates from a human donor with alopecia areata. CDR3 sequence: CASSQVRETYEQYF. CDR3 coding DNA: TGTGCCAGCAGCCAAGTCAGGGAGACCTACGAGCAGTACTTC.